The sequence of this T cell receptor (beta chain) was determined in a study of T cell changes during pregnancy in multiple sclerosis. Generated by immunoSEQ multiplex PCR, the TCRdb table keeps only in-frame clones and is missing some. The sample shows around 50,000 clones, about 90% of them seen only once. CDR1 is MNHGY, CDR2 SVAAGI, per germline. V dropped 4 bases and J dropped 4; count of bases not matched to a gene: 8. The CDR3 is 15 amino acids. V is TRBV6-9 and J is TRBJ2-5; 8 bases fit TRBD1. The TCR originated in a female donor with multiple sclerosis, enrolled in a pregnancy study. Sequencing used CD4+ T cells from peripheral blood mononuclear cells, obtained after pregnancy. The CDR3 is CASSSLRTGLETQYF. Written as DNA, the CDR3 is TGTGCCAGCAGTTCCCTAAGGACAGGGTTAGAGACCCAGTACTTC.